The subject of this entry is one TCR beta chain. The source of the sample is a study of blood T cell repertoires in COVID-19. About the research overall: Samples of COVID-19 (acute and convalescent) were obtained from the United States, Italy and Spain. T cells, B-cell-depleted T cells, or PBMCs supplied cDNA or gDNA.

The V end was cut by 4 bases, the J end by 7 bases, with 22 bases between. The germline CDR1 and CDR2 sequences are SEHNR and FQNEAQ (reference sequence). The CDR3 is 17 residues long. In the original analysis: Amplification of reference gene primers was used by the study to estimate nucleated cell counts. Assay used: immunoSEQ multiplex PCR; TCRdb lists only in-frame clones, some missing. V and J calls and clone size are given by that table; D and trimming were obtained from the DNA. The repertoire has over 55,000 clones, 82% of them found once; the top ten carry about an eighth. Material for sequencing was peripheral blood. The genes are TRBV7-9 and TRBJ2-2; TRBD2 is a possible D gene (6 bases). This TCR came from a woman of 80 years or more with acute or convalescent COVID-19. The CDR3 loop reads CASSSRLGDWGGGELFF. In DNA form, the CDR3 reads TGTGCCAGCAGCTCACGACTAGGGGACTGGGGAGGCGGGGAGCTGTTTTTT.